The 3 T cell receptor beta chains given below trace back to one sample, sequenced in a study of shared clonotypes between healthy human individuals. TCRdb keeps only in-frame clones here, not all; method: immunoSEQ multiplex PCR. The table has millions of clones, 85% to 95% seen once. Sample: naive CD4+ T cells from PBMCs. Subset described: CD45RA+ positively selected. Receptors were obtained from a man younger than 35 in good health. Some clones in this sample may be carry-over from other donors' samples.

The chain has TRBV29-1 and TRBJ2-3; weak D call: TRBD2 (5 bases). There are 13 residues in the CDR3. V gave up 4 bases and J gave up 1 base, with 9 bases separating them. CDR1 is SQVTM and CDR2 is ANQGSEA in the germline V gene. The CDR3: CSVGDSGTDTQYF. In DNA form, the CDR3 reads TGCAGCGTTGGGGATAGCGGCACAGATACGCAGTATTTT.

The gene calls are TRBV30 and TRBJ2-2; D is possibly TRBD1 (7 bases). Germline-derived CDR1 and CDR2 are GTSNPN and SVGIG (reference sequence). The CDR3 consists of 17 residues. The germline V and J ends were trimmed by 3 bases and 2 bases, with 19 bases remaining between them. The CDR3 protein is CAWSPQGRTLNTGELFF. The CDR3 region has the DNA TGTGCCTGGAGCCCACAGGGGAGGACACTTAACACCGGGGAGCTGTTTTTT.

The V call is TRBV6-5, the J call TRBJ2-7; 7 bases agree with TRBD1. V shed 7 bases and J 5 bases; nucleotides not matched to a gene: 5. Germline values: CDR1 MNHEY, CDR2 SVGAGI. CDR3 size: 12 residues. The CDR3 nucleotides read TGTGCCAGCAAGACAGGGTTGGACGAGCAGTACTTC. It yields the protein CASKTGLDEQYF.